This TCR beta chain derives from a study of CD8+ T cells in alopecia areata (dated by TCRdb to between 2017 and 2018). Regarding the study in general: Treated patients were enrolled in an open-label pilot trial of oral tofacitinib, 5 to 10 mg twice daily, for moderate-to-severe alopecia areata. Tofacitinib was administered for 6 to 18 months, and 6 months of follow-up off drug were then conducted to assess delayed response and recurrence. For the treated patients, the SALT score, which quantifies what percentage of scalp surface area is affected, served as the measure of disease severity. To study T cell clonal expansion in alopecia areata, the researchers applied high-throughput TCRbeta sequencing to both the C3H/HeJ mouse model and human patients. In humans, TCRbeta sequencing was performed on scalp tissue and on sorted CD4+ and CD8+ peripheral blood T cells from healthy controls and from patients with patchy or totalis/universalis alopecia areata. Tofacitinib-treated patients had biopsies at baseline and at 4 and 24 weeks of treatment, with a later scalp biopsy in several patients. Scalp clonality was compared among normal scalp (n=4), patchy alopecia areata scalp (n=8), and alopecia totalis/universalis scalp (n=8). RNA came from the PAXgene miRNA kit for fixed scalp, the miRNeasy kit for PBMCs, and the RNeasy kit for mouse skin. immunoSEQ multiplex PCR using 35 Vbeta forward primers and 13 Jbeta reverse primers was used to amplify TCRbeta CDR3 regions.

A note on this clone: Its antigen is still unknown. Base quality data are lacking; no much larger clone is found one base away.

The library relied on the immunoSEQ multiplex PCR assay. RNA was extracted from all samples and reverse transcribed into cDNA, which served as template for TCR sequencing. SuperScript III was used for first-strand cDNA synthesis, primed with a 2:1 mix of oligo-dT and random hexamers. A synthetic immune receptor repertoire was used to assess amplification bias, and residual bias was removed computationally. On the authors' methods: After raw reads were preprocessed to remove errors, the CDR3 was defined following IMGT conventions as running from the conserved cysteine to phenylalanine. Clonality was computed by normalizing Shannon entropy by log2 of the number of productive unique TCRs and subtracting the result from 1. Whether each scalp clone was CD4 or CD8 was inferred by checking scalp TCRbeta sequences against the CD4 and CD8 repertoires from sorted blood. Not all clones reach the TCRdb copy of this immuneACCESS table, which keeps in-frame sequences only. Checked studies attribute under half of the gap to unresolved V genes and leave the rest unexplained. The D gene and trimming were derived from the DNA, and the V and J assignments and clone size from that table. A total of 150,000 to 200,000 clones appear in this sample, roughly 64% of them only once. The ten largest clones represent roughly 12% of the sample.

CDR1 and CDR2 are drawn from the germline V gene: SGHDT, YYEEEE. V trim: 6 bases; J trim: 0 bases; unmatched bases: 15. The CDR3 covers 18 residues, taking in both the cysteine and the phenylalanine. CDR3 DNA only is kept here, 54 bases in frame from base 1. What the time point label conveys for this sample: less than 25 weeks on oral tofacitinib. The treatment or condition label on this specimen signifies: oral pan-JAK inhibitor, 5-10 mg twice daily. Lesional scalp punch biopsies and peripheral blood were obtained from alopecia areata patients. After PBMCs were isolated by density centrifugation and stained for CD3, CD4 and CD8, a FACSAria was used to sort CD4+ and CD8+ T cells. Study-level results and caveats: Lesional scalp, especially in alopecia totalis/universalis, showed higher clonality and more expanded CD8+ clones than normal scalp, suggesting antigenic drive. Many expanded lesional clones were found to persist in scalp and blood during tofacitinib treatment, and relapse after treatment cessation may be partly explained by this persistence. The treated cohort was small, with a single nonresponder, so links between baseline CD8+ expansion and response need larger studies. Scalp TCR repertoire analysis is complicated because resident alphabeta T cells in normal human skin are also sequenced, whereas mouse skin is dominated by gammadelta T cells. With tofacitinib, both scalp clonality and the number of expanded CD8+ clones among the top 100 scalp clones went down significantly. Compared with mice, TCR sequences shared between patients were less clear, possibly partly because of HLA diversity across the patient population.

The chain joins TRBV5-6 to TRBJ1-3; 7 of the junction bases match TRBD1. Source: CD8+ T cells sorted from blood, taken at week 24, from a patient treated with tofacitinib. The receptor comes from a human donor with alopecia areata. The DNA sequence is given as TGTGCCAGCAATAGTGGAGGGACAGTCGCCATCTCTGGAAACACCATATATTTT. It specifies CASNSGGTVAISGNTIYF.